This TCR beta chain was retrieved from a study of blood T cell repertoires in COVID-19. Libraries were prepared by immunoSEQ multiplex PCR; TCRdb keeps only in-frame clonotypes and omits some of them. This table has around 92,000 clones, about 74% appearing once. The sequenced sample was peripheral blood. This TCR was recovered from a man aged 65 to 85 with COVID-19, enrolled during active disease.

The CDR3 loop reads CASSSSTQNNEKLFF. CDR3 DNA sequence: TGTGCCAGCAGTTCCTCTACTCAAAATAATGAAAAACTGTTTTTT. The chain is built from TRBV27 and TRBJ1-4; D remains ambiguous. The CDR3 is made up of 15 amino acids. With 4 bases removed from V and 4 bases from J, the gap between germline ends came to 13 bases. Per germline, CDR1 MNHEY and CDR2 SMNVEV (reference sequence). Using reference TRBV27 and TRBJ1-4 for the parts outside the CDR3, the full variable domain is EAQVTQNPRYLITVTGKKLTVTCSQNMNHEYMSWYRQDPGLGLRQIYYSMNVEVTDKGDVPEGYKVSRKEKRNFPLILESPSPNQTSLYFCASSSSTQNNEKLFFGSGTQLSVL.